This TCR beta chain was observed in a study of T-cell reconstitution after alpha-beta-depleted transplantation in children. This CDR3 region has 11 residues. The V end lost 5 bases, the J end lost 3 bases, and 4 bases lay between the germline ends. Findings of the study overall: At one year after transplant, newly produced T cells mostly accounted for T-cell counts and diversity. As was reported, about two months after transplant, alpha-beta T cells came from several hundred expanded graft clones.

Library preparation (for TCRbeta) was performed with unique molecular identifiers. TCRdb redid the calling of the PCR reads with MiXCR, one entry per CDR3 protein. The top ten clones hold 35% to 40% of a sample with about 580,000 distinct CDR3 sequences, 27% of them seen once. As for this clonotype: The antigen remains unidentified.

The clonotype was recovered from a boy in the first two years of life with Wiskott-Aldrich syndrome, due to receive a stem cell transplant. J is TRBJ2-5 and V is TRBV12-3 or TRBV12-4; D is unclear. The sequencing used PBMCs, collected before TCRalphabeta/CD19-depleted stem cell transplant. The CDR3 reads CASSTEETQYF. The CDR3 nucleotides read TGTGCCAGCAGTACGGAAGAGACCCAGTACTTC.